What follows are 27 T cell receptor beta chains derived from one specimen sequenced in a study of cytomegalovirus exposure and HLA in healthy donors (dated by TCRdb to 2016 to 2017). To prepare the library, the immunoSEQ multiplex PCR assay was applied. For the multiplex PCR, a mixture combining 60 forward primers for TCR Vbeta segments and 13 reverse primers for TCR Jbeta segments was used. TCRdb stores this immuneACCESS table with in-frame sequences only. Part of the clones is absent; in the studies checked, under half of the shortfall reflects unresolved V genes, and no reason is known for the rest. The sample table holds about 52,000 clones, of which 55% to 65% were seen once. The ten most abundant clones make up 12% of the sample. Material for sequencing was PBMCs. Receptors originate from a human donor in good health.

The V gene is TRBV7-6, the J gene TRBJ1-1; D is possibly TRBD1 (6 bases). This CDR3 has 15 residues. The V end lost 1 base, the J end lost 5 bases, and 14 bases lay between the germline ends. CDR1 is SGHVS, CDR2 FNYEAQ, per germline. The CDR3 region has the DNA TGTGCCAGCAGCTTAGTACAGGGTAAAAGGACTGAAGCTTTCTTT. Its translation is CASSLVQGKRTEAFF.

This clone has only one observation. This chain links TRBV4-3 with TRBJ1-3, with D possibly TRBD1 on 6 matching bases. V lost 0 bases, J lost 1 base, and 13 bases lay in between. The CDR3 has 17 residues. Looked up from germline, CDR1 is LGHNA and CDR2 is YSLEER. CDR3 bases: TGCGCCAGCAGCCAAGATTGGGGGGGCGCGTCTGGAAACACCATATATTTT. Protein: CASSQDWGGASGNTIYF.

The chain is built from TRBV30 and TRBJ1-2, with D possibly TRBD1 on 6 matching bases. The CDR3 is 15 residues long. Trimming removed 0 bases at V and 8 bases at J, with 19 bases between. Per the germline V gene, CDR1 is GTSNPN and CDR2 is SVGIG (reference sequence). The CDR3 DNA sequence: TGTGCCTGGAGTGTTTCTCACAGGGTGGCAGACGGCTACACCTTC. It codes for CAWSVSHRVADGYTF.

The chain is built from TRBV2 and TRBJ1-1, with 7 bases identical to TRBD1. The CDR3 runs to 15 residues. Germline lookup yields CDR1 SNHLY and CDR2 FYNNEI. J was trimmed by 5 bases and V by 6 bases; bases with no gene match: 12. The CDR3 region is CASRPDRASRTEAFF. The DNA of the CDR3 is TGTGCCAGCAGGCCCGACAGGGCGAGTCGGACTGAAGCTTTCTTT. The full variable domain, in which reference TRBV2 and TRBJ1-1 provide the parts outside the CDR3, is EPEVTQTPSHQVTQMGQEVILRCVPISNHLYFYWYRQILGQKVEFLVSFYNNEISEKSEIFDDQFSVERPDGSNFTLKIRSTKLEDSAMYFCASRPDRASRTEAFFGQGTRLTVV.

V gene TRBV4-3 combines with J gene TRBJ2-1, with D possibly matching TRBD2 (7 bases). Germline loops: CDR1 LGHNA, CDR2 YSLEER. This CDR3 spans 18 amino acids. The V end was cut by 0 bases, the J end by 1 base, with 16 bases between. The CDR3 DNA is TGCGCCAGCAGCCAAGATAGGGCGGGGGCCGGGTCCTACAATGAGCAGTTCTTC. This gives the protein CASSQDRAGAGSYNEQFF.

The chain combines TRBV18 with TRBJ2-5; 8 bases are shared with TRBD1. This CDR3 is 14 amino acids long. With V trimmed by 4 bases and J by 5 bases, 6 bases remained unmatched. Per the germline V gene, CDR1 is KGHSH and CDR2 is LQKENI. Here the CDR3 reads CASSRAGGAETQYF. For the CDR3, the DNA is TGTGCCAGCTCACGAGCAGGGGGCGCCGAGACCCAGTACTTC.

This clone was observed a handful of times. The chain employs TRBV5-5 and TRBJ2-7; unclear D gene. The germline V gene has CDR1 SGHKS and CDR2 YYEKEE (reference sequence). This CDR3 is 14 amino acids long. V was cut by 1 base and J by 0 bases, with 8 bases left in between. CDR3 DNA: TGTGCCAGCAGCTTGAACAGTTACTCCTACGAGCAGTACTTC. This translates into CASSLNSYSYEQYF.

The genes are TRBV25-1 and TRBJ1-2; a possible D gene is TRBD1 (6 bases). Trimming removed 3 bases at V and 4 bases at J, with 12 bases between. CDR1 is MGHDK, CDR2 SYGVNS, per germline. This CDR3 spans 14 amino acids. The CDR3 loop is CASSDFGGSYGYTF. CDR3 DNA: TGTGCCAGCAGTGACTTTGGGGGCTCCTATGGCTACACCTTC.

The chain is built from TRBV19 and TRBJ1-2, with 11 positions matching TRBD1. The CDR3 extends over 15 amino acids. The V and J ends lost 5 bases and 2 bases, in that order; junction bases with no gene match: 4. Looked up from germline, CDR1 is LNHDA and CDR2 is SQIVND (reference sequence). CDR3 coding DNA: TGTGCCAGTAGTGGGAGGACAGGGGGCAACTATGGCTACACCTTC. Its protein is CASSGRTGGNYGYTF.

J is TRBJ2-5 and V is TRBV5-1, with 10 bases identical to TRBD1. Germline V gene sequence: CDR1 SGHRS, CDR2 YFSETQ. The ends lost 4 bases at V and 5 bases at J; junction bases unmatched: 11. The CDR3 is 16 residues long. CDR3 DNA sequence: TGCGCCAGCAGCCGCCTCGGGACAGGGGCTGGGGAGACCCAGTACTTC. Residues: CASSRLGTGAGETQYF.

V usage is TRBV6-7 and J usage is TRBJ2-5; D is perhaps TRBD2 (6 bases). TRBV6-7 is reported as an ORF; its role is uncertain. The CDR3 is 14 residues long. Trimming stripped 11 bases from V and 9 bases from J, with 25 bases between. CDR3 sequence (DNA): TGTGCCGTCCGATGGATAGTCGCGTGGAGGGCCCAGTACTTC. Its translation is CAVRWIVAWRAQYF.

This chain links TRBV7-8 with TRBJ1-6; D unclear. The CDR3 is 15 residues long. V shed 2 bases and J shed 8 bases, with 13 bases lying between them. The germline V gene has CDR1 SGHVS and CDR2 FQNEAQ. In DNA form, the CDR3 reads TGTGCCAGCAGCTTATCGGGATGGGCTGATTCACCCCTCCACTTT. Translation gives CASSLSGWADSPLHF.

The chain couples TRBV18 to TRBJ2-5; tentative D call: TRBD1 (5 bases). The germline gives CDR1 KGHSH, CDR2 LQKENI. This CDR3 spans 15 amino acids. Between the trimmed V and J ends, which lost 2 bases and 2 bases, there was a span of 12 bases. The CDR3 sequence: CASSPILGEQETQYF. In DNA, the CDR3 is TGTGCCAGCTCACCAATATTAGGGGAACAAGAGACCCAGTACTTC.

To note about this clone: Other DNA sequences in this specimen translate into the identical CDR3. The chain employs TRBV5-6 and TRBJ1-1; D is possibly TRBD1 (5 bases). Trimming left V 0 bases short and J 3 bases short, with 9 bases between. The CDR3 length is 14 residues. From germline, CDR1 is SGHDT and CDR2 YYEEEE. CDR3: CASSLDWGDTEAFF. In DNA form, the CDR3 reads TGTGCCAGCAGCTTGGACTGGGGGGACACTGAAGCTTTCTTT.

This chain connects TRBV5-5 to TRBJ2-2; 8 bases align to TRBD1. V shed 4 bases, J shed 4 bases, and the junction held 3 bases outside the gene matches. Germline lookup yields CDR1 SGHKS and CDR2 YYEKEE (reference sequence). The length of the CDR3 is 14 residues. The CDR3: CASSPGQATGELFF. For the CDR3, the DNA is TGTGCCAGCAGCCCGGGACAGGCCACCGGGGAGCTGTTTTTT.

This clone showed up just a few times. V usage is TRBV30 and J usage is TRBJ1-5, with D possibly being TRBD1 (5 bases). V was pared by 4 bases and J by 2 bases, with 9 bases between. CDR3 size: 13 residues. Looked up from germline, CDR1 is GTSNPN and CDR2 is SVGIG (reference sequence). CDR3 nucleotides: TGTGCCTGGAACTCGGGGGGCAATCAGCCCCAGCATTTT. Amino acids: CAWNSGGNQPQHF.

The J gene is TRBJ2-1, the V gene TRBV2, with 10 positions matching TRBD1. The CDR3 contains 17 residues. Germline CDR1 reads SNHLY; CDR2 reads FYNNEI. With 5 bases clipped from V and 4 bases from J, the junction kept 11 bases outside the gene matches. In DNA form, the CDR3 reads TGTGCCAGCAGTCAAGGTGGGACAGGGGACGGGTACAATGAGCAGTTCTTC. It codes for CASSQGGTGDGYNEQFF.

The chain couples TRBV9 to TRBJ2-1; weak D call: TRBD2 (6 bases). The germline V gene has CDR1 SGDLS and CDR2 YYNGEE. V was clipped by 3 bases and J by 6 bases, with 13 bases between them. The length of the CDR3 is 14 residues. CDR3 DNA: TGTGCCAGCAGCGCGCACCTGGGGGGCAATGAGCAGTTCTTC. It specifies CASSAHLGGNEQFF. The full variable domain, completed using reference TRBV9 and TRBJ2-1, is DSGVTQTPKHLITATGQRVTLRCSPRSGDLSVYWYQQSLDQGLQFLIQYYNGEERAKGNILERFSAQQFPDLHSELNLSSLELGDSALYFCASSAHLGGNEQFFGPGTRLTVL.

J is TRBJ2-7 and V is TRBV7-3; unclear D gene. This CDR3 has 14 residues. V was clipped by 5 bases and J by 6 bases, with 17 bases between them. Germline values: CDR1 SGHTA, CDR2 FQGTGA. CDR3 sequence: CASSDPGANSEQYF. The CDR3 nucleotides are TGTGCCAGCAGCGATCCCGGTGCAAACAGCGAGCAGTACTTC.

The CDR3 nucleotides are TGTGCCAGCATCTCACTCGCGGGACTGTCAGCCTACGAGCAGTACTTC. The encoded protein is CASISLAGLSAYEQYF. The J gene is TRBJ2-7, the V gene TRBV5-6; tentative D call: TRBD2 (6 bases). CDR1 is SGHDT and CDR2 is YYEEEE in the germline V gene. V lost 6 bases, J lost 2 bases, and 21 bases lay in between. The CDR3 consists of 16 residues.

The chain uses TRBV4-2 and TRBJ2-7; D unclear. Trimming stripped 0 bases from V and 7 bases from J, with 10 bases between. The CDR3 extends over 13 amino acids. Germline assignment: CDR1 LGHNA and CDR2 YNFKEQ. CDR3 loop: CASSQEVALEQYF. CDR3 coding DNA: TGTGCCAGCAGCCAAGAAGTGGCATTGGAGCAGTACTTC.

This clone was detected only once. This chain uses TRBV10-3 with TRBJ1-4; 10 bases agree with TRBD1. Germline assignment: CDR1 ENHRY and CDR2 SYGVKD. The V segment lost 6 bases and the J segment 8 bases; nucleotides outside the gene matches: 6. The length of the CDR3 is 14 residues. For the CDR3, the DNA is TGTGCCATCAGGACAGGGGGCGCAGGGGAAAAACTGTTTTTT. Amino acid sequence: CAIRTGGAGEKLFF.

The rearrangement uses TRBV7-9 and TRBJ1-2; D perhaps matches TRBD1 (6 bases). Trimming took off 1 base at V and 8 bases at J, with 14 bases between the two ends. Germline V gene data show CDR1 as SEHNR and CDR2 as FQNEAQ (reference sequence). The CDR3 consists of 14 residues. The DNA of the CDR3 is TGTGCCAGCAGCTTAGAAGTCAGGGGATACGGCTACACCTTC. Translating gives CASSLEVRGYGYTF.

The J gene is TRBJ2-1, the V gene TRBV6-5; TRBD1 matches 11 bases. Germline assignment: CDR1 MNHEY and CDR2 SVGAGI. This CDR3 is built from 15 residues. J gave up 1 base and V 6 bases, and 2 bases lay outside the gene matches. The CDR3, as DNA: TGTGCCAGCAGGGGGACAGGGGGATCCTACAATGAGCAGTTCTTC. Its translation: CASRGTGGSYNEQFF.

The chain's CDR3 is CASSPRRTRVAFF. Written as DNA, the CDR3 is TGTGCCAGCAGCCCCCGGAGGACCCGCGTCGCTTTCTTT. The genes are TRBV7-8 and TRBJ1-1; D is uncertain. V was trimmed by 5 bases and J by 11 bases, leaving 18 bases between them. Germline CDR1 is SGHVS and CDR2 is FQNEAQ. The CDR3 contains 13 residues. The full variable domain, completed using reference TRBV7-8 and TRBJ1-1, is GAGVSQSPRYKVAKRGQDVALRCDPISGHVSLFWYQQALGQGPEFLTYFQNEAQLDKSGLPSDRFFAERPEGSVSTLKIQRTQQEDSAVYLCASSPRRTRVAFFGQGTRLTVV.

The V and J genes are TRBV5-6 and TRBJ1-6, with TRBD1 identical over 7 bases. V gave up 5 bases and J gave up 8 bases; unmatched junction bases: 7. Per germline, CDR1 SGHDT and CDR2 YYEEEE. This CDR3 has 14 amino acids. The CDR3 is CASRRGQSYSPLHF. The CDR3 nucleotides are TGTGCCAGCAGAAGGGGGCAGTCTTATTCACCCCTCCACTTT.

The chain uses TRBV2 and TRBJ1-2; 10 bases align to TRBD1. This CDR3 contains 14 residues. Germline V gene lookup returns CDR1 SNHLY and CDR2 FYNNEI. The V and J ends lost 5 bases and 8 bases, in that order; junction bases with no gene match: 8. The CDR3 bases are TGTGCCAGCAGTCAAGACAGGGGGCGAGGGGGCTACACCTTC. As protein: CASSQDRGRGGYTF.